This TCR beta chain came from a study of cytomegalovirus exposure and HLA in healthy donors. Study-wide points: Being productive about 87% or about 30% of the time was typical of most TCR beta V segments in an earlier analysis.

Germline V gene lookup returns CDR1 SEHNR and CDR2 FQNEAQ (reference sequence). Trimming at V came to 8 bases and at J to 8 bases, leaving 10 bases not matched to a gene. The CDR3 runs to 14 residues. The PCR ran on 60 Vbeta and 13 Jbeta primers. TCRdb's copy holds only in-frame clones and misses some; the assay was immunoSEQ multiplex PCR. The sample includes over 60,000 clones, roughly 82% seen only once; the top ten take roughly an eighth. This clone was counted a few times. What it recognizes is unknown. This sequence was found in a man aged 65 to 85 in good health and CMV-seronegative. V usage is TRBV7-9 and J usage is TRBJ1-4, with 8 bases matching TRBD1. The sequenced material came from PBMCs. The CDR3 bases are TGTGCCAGCCGCCTAGGACAGGGTGAGGAAAAACTGTTTTTT. Protein: CASRLGQGEEKLFF.